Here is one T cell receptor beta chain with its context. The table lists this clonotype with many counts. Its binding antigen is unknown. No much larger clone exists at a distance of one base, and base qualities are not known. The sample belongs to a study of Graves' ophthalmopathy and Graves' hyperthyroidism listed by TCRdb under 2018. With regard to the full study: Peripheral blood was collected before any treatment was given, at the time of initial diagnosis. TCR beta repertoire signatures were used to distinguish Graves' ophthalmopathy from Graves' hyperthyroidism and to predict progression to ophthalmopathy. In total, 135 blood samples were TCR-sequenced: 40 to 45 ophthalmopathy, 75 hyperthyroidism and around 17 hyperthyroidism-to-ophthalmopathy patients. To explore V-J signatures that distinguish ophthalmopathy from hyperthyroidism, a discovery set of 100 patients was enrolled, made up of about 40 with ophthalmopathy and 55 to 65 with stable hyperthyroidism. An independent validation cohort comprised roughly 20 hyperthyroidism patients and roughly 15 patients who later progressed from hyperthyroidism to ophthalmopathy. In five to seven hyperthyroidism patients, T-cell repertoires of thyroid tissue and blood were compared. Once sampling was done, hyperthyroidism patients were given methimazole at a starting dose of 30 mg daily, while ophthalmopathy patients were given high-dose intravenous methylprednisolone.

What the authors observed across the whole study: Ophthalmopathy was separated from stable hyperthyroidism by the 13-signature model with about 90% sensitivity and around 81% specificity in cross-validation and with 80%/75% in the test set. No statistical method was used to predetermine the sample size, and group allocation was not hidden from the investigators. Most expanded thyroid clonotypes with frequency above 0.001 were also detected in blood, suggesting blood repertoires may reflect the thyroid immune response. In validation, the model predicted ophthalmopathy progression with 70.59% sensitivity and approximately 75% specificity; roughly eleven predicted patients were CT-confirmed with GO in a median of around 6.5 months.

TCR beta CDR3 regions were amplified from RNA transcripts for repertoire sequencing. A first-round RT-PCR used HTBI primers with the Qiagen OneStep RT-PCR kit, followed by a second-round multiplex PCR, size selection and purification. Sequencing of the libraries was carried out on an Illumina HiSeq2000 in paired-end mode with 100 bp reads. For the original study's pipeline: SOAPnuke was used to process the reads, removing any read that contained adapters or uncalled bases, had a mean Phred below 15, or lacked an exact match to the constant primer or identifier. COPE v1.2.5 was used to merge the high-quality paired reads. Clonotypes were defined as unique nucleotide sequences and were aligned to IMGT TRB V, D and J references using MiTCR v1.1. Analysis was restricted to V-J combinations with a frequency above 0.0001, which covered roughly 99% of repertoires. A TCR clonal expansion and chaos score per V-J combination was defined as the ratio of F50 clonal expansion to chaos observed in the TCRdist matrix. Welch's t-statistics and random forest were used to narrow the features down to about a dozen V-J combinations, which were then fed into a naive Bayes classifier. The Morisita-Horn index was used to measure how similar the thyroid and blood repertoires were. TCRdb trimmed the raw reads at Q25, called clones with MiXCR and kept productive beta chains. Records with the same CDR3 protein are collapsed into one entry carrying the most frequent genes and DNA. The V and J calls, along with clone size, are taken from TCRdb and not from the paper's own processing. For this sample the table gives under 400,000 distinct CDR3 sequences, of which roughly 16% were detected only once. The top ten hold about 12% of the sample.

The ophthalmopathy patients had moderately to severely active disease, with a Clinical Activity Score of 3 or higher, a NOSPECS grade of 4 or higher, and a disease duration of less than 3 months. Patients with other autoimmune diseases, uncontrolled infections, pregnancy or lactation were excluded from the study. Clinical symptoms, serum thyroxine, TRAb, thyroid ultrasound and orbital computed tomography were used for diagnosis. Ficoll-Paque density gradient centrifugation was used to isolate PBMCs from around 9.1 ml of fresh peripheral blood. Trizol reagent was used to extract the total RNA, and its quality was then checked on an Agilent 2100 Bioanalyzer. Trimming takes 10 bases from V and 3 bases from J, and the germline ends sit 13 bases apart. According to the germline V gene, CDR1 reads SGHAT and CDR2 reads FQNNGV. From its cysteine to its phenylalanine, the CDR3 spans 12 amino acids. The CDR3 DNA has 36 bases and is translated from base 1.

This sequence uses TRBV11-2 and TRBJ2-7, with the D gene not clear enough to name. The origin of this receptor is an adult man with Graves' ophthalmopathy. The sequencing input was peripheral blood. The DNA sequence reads TGTGCCACAGGCGACACGATCTACGAGCAGTACTTC. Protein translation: CATGDTIYEQYF.